This T cell receptor (beta chain) was sequenced during a study of molecular identifiers for immune sequencing clone quantification. TCRdb called the PCR reads again in MiXCR, with one record for every CDR3 protein. This sample has about 630,000 distinct CDR3 sequences, with about 25% found just once. Germline V lookup: CDR1 SGHRS, CDR2 YFSETQ. The V and J ends lost 4 bases and 1 base, in that order; junction bases with no gene match: 5. This CDR3 is 16 amino acids long. This TCR was sampled from a human donor in good health. Some libraries in this study had Jurkat cell RNA spiked in. Sequences were obtained from naive CD8+ T cells from blood, with Jurkat cell RNA spiked in. The subset is: FACS-sorted CD8+CD4-CCR7+CD45RA+ naive T cells. The chain has TRBV5-1 and TRBJ2-2; 9 positions agree with TRBD1. The DNA for the CDR3 is TGCGCCAGCAGCCTGACAGGGGGATTGAACACCGGGGAGCTGTTTTTT. Its translation is CASSLTGGLNTGELFF.